This TCR beta chain was sequenced for a study of response to subunit inactivated influenza vaccine (dated by TCRdb to the late 2010s). Study-level background: The study used deep quantitative T cell receptor repertoire profiling to track responses to a trivalent subunit inactivated influenza vaccine.

The study at large found these results: According to the authors, only a limited number of new T cells may be recruited by each seasonal influenza vaccination.

The germline V and J ends show losses of 5 bases and 1 base respectively, and no gene match explains 16 bases of the junction. CDR1 SGHRS and CDR2 YFSETQ are derived from the germline V gene. Measured from the cysteine to the phenylalanine, the CDR3 is 18 residues long. The CDR3 DNA has 54 bases and is translated from base 1. The library was prepared using RT-PCR. TCRdb names Illumina HiSeq 2500 as the instrument used. TCRdb reran the public reads through fastp at Q25 and MiXCR, keeping productive beta chains. Every distinct CDR3 protein forms one entry, paired with its most common genes and DNA. This sample lists a few hundred thousand distinct CDR3 sequences; 13% to 15% were detected once. 11% of the sample goes to the ten largest clones. This clonotype was observed at least ten times. This receptor's antigen is unknown. Base qualities are not recorded, but no much larger clone differs from it by a single base.

The V and J genes are TRBV5-1 and TRBJ2-7, with TRBD2 identical over 9 junction bases. Sequencing used PBMCs from blood, obtained approximately 12 days after vaccination. The receptor comes from a man aged 50-60 years who received an inactivated influenza vaccine. Donor details come from another sample of the same person, matched by shared clones. The DNA sequence is as follows: TGCGCCAGCAGGACGGGACTAGCTGACGGCGGACCATCCTACGAGCAGTACTTC. It translates to CASRTGLADGGPSYEQYF.